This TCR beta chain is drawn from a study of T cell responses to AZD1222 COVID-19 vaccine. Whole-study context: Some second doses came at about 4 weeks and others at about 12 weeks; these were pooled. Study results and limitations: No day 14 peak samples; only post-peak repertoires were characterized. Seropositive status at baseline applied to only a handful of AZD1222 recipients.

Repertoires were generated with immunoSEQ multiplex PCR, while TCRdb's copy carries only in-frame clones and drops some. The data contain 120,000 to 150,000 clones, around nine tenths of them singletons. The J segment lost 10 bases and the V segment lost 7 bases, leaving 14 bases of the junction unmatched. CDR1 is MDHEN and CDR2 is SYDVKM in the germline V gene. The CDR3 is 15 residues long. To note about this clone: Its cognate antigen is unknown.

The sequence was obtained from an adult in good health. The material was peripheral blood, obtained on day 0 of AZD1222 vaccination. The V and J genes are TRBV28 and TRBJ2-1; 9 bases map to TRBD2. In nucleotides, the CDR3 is TGTGCCAGCACCCCTCTCGGCGGGAGGGCCGACGAGCAGTTCTTC. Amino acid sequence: CASTPLGGRADEQFF.